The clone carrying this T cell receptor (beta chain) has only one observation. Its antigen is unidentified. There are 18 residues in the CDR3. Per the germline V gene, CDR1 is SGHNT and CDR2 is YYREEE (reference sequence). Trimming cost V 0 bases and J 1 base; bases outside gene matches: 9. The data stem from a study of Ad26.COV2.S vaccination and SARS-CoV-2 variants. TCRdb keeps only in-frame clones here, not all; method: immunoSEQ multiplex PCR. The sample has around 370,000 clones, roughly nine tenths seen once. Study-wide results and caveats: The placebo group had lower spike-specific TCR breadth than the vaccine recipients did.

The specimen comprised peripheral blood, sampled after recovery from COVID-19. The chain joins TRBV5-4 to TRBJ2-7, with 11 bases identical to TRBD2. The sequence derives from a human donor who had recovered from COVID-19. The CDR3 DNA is TGTGCCAGCAGCTTGGGAGGGCTAGCGGGGGGCAGGTCCTACGAGCAGTACTTC. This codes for CASSLGGLAGGRSYEQYF. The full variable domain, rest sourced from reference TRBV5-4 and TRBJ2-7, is ETGVTQSPTHLIKTRGQQVTLRCSSQSGHNTVSWYQQALGQGPQFIFQYYREEENGRGNFPPRFSGLQFPNYSSELNVNALELDDSALYLCASSLGGLAGGRSYEQYFGPGTRLTVT.